What follows is one T cell receptor (beta chain) and its context. What it binds is not known. Germline V gives CDR1 ENHRY, CDR2 SYGVKD. This CDR3 has 16 residues. V lost 2 bases to trimming and J lost 4 bases; unmatched junction nucleotides: 4. This entry comes from a study of PD-1 blockade in classical Hodgkin lymphoma. Study outcomes and limitations: Reported baseline diversity: healthy donors highest, relapsed/refractory patients lowest.

Some clones are missing from TCRdb's copy, which holds only in-frame ones; the method was immunoSEQ multiplex PCR. This repertoire shows 25,000 to 30,000 clones, roughly nine tenths found once; its top ten account for about 0.45%. Documented time point: cycle 4 day 1 (C4D1), after about 6 weeks of nivolumab. Every one of the patients relapsed after autologous stem cell transplantation (brentuximab vedotin exposure was variable). Out of thawed PBMCs, magnetic negative selection purified CD4+ T cells. Classification of best responses gave complete response, partial response or progressive disease. The receptor was derived from a human donor with classical Hodgkin lymphoma. Sequenced material: CD4+ T cells from blood, taken before the fourth cycle of nivolumab. This chain uses TRBV10-3 with TRBJ2-3, with 12 positions matching TRBD2. The CDR3 DNA sequence: TGTGCCATCAGTGAGGCGCCTAGCGGGGGGGCAGATACGCAGTATTTT. It translates to CAISEAPSGGADTQYF.